Below, 29 T cell receptor beta chains from the same sample are listed, as sequenced in a study of T cells in Graves' hyperthyroidism and ophthalmopathy. Amplified TCR beta CDR3 regions derived from RNA transcripts. When the TCR CDR3 underwent first-round RT-PCR, the HTBI primer set was used. MiXCR, run by TCRdb on the multiplex PCR reads, gives a single entry per CDR3 protein. Seen here are 600,000 or so distinct CDR3 sequences, about a sixth observed once, and the top ten hold 3.8%. Input material: blood. These receptors all stem from a woman in her 30s with Graves' hyperthyroidism.

With respect to this clonotype: Its ends do not fully match the called genes, so a read error is possible. This sequence joins TRBV6-9 and TRBJ1-6; no firm D call. CDR3 length: 15 residues. CDR1 and CDR2 (germline): MNHGY, SVAAGI. The CDR3 spells CASSYRHADNSPLDF. The CDR3 nucleotides are TGTGCCAGCAGTTACCGCCACGCCGATAATTCACCCCTCGACTTT.

The chain couples TRBV20-1 to TRBJ2-2; 7 bases match TRBD1. The CDR3 contains 16 residues. V lost 3 bases to trimming and J lost 2 bases; unmatched junction nucleotides: 9. In germline, CDR1 is DFQATT, CDR2 SNEGSKA (reference sequence). The CDR3 bases are TGCAGTGCTAGGGGTTGGACAGGCCCCAACACCGGGGAGCTGTTTTTT. Its protein is CSARGWTGPNTGELFF.

Points on this clonotype: A single base separates this from a much larger clone, so it may be a read error. This chain uses TRBV28 with TRBJ2-7; TRBD1 agrees at 10 bases. The germline V gene encodes CDR1 MDHEN and CDR2 SYDVKM. The V segment lost 7 bases and the J segment 7 bases; nucleotides outside the gene matches: 7. This CDR3 spans 13 amino acids. CDR3 in DNA: TGTGCCAGCAAGACAGGGGGCGGCGATGAGCAGTACTTC. This translates into CASKTGGGDEQYF.

Only a few counts were recorded for this clonotype. V usage is TRBV2 and J usage is TRBJ2-1, with a possible D match to TRBD2 (5 bases). In germline, CDR1 is SNHLY, CDR2 FYNNEI. The V and J ends lost 7 bases and 12 bases respectively, with 13 bases between them. The CDR3 totals 11 residues. CDR3 in amino acids: CASTPTGGQFF. The CDR3 coding sequence is TGTGCCAGCACCCCCACTGGAGGGCAGTTCTTC.

This clonotype has a count of ten or more. The chain is built from TRBV11-2 and TRBJ2-3; D might be TRBD1 or TRBD2, each matching 6 bases. Germline V gives CDR1 SGHAT, CDR2 FQNNGV. The CDR3 runs 15 residues. Trimming pared 1 base from V and 8 bases from J, leaving 16 bases between. The DNA for the CDR3 is TGTGCCAGCAGCTTAGCGGGGGCAAGGAGCGGTACGCAGTATTTT. It translates to CASSLAGARSGTQYF.

The CDR3 protein is CASSLGLLAGEADTQYF. CDR3 in DNA: TGTGCCAGCAGCTTAGGTCTCCTAGCGGGAGAGGCAGATACGCAGTATTTT. The genes are TRBV11-2 and TRBJ2-3; TRBD2 matches 10 bases. Germline CDR1 reads SGHAT; CDR2 reads FQNNGV. There are 17 residues in the CDR3. J lost 4 bases, V lost 1 base, and 8 bases had no gene match. Full variable domain (outside the CDR3, taken from reference TRBV11-2 and TRBJ2-3): EAGVAQSPRYKIIEKRQSVAFWCNPISGHATLYWYQQILGQGPKLLIQFQNNGVVDDSQLPKDRFSAERLKGVDSTLKIQPAKLEDSAVYLCASSLGLLAGEADTQYFGPGTRLTVL.

In its sample, this clonotype was seen many times. The V call is TRBV2, the J call TRBJ1-2; possibly TRBD1 for D (5 bases). There are 12 residues in the CDR3. Trimming left V 6 bases short and J 5 bases short, with 10 bases between. Germline V gene data show CDR1 as SNHLY and CDR2 as FYNNEI. CDR3 DNA sequence: TGTGCCAGCAGCGGACGGGGGTATGGCTACACCTTC. Its protein product is CASSGRGYGYTF.

This clonotype was recorded at least ten times. The chain is built from TRBV2 and TRBJ2-5; D might be TRBD2 (5 bases). Germline loops: CDR1 SNHLY, CDR2 FYNNEI. Between the trimmed V and J ends, which lost 7 bases and 2 bases, there was a span of 11 bases. This CDR3 is built from 13 residues. DNA of the CDR3: TGTGCCAGCACCGAGTTAGCGCAAGAGACCCAGTACTTC. It specifies CASTELAQETQYF.

The chain couples TRBV28 to TRBJ2-5; 9 bases map to TRBD1. Trimming took 8 bases from V and 1 from J; bases not matched to a gene: 5. The CDR3 is made up of 14 amino acids. Germline CDR1 MDHEN, CDR2 SYDVKM. The CDR3 coding sequence is TGTGCCAGCTACGGACAGGGGACCCAAGAGACCCAGTACTTC. Its protein product is CASYGQGTQETQYF.

This clonotype turned up a few times. The CDR3 sequence: CASSLIVAGSEETQYF. CDR3 nucleotide sequence: TGTGCCAGCAGCTTAATCGTAGCGGGGAGTGAGGAGACCCAGTACTTC. This rearrangement joins TRBV7-9 to TRBJ2-5, with 8 bases aligning to TRBD2. CDR3 size: 16 residues. Germline CDR1 is SEHNR and CDR2 is FQNEAQ (reference sequence). V trimming: 2 bases; J trimming: 5 bases; junction bases outside the gene matches: 10.

The chain employs TRBV19 and TRBJ1-1; D gene uncertain. The V end was cut by 7 bases, the J end by 8 bases, with 17 bases between. From germline, CDR1 is LNHDA and CDR2 SQIVND (reference sequence). The CDR3 is 13 residues long. The CDR3 DNA reads as TGTGCCAGTACCCCTTTGATCGGGATGGAAGCTTTCTTT. It encodes CASTPLIGMEAFF. The whole variable domain, remainder taken from reference TRBV19 and TRBJ1-1, is DGGITQSPKYLFRKEGQNVTLSCEQNLNHDAMYWYRQDPGQGLRLIYYSQIVNDFQKGDIAEGYSVSREKKESFPLTVTSAQKNPTAFYLCASTPLIGMEAFFGQGTRLTVV.

This clonotype was seen repeatedly, ten times or more. This chain links TRBV20-1 with TRBJ2-7; D is uncertain. The CDR3 sequence is 14 residues long. Between the trimmed V and J ends, which lost 0 bases and 1 base, there was a span of 10 bases. Germline values: CDR1 DFQATT, CDR2 SNEGSKA (reference sequence). The CDR3 protein is CSARDDEPSYEQYF. DNA for the CDR3: TGCAGTGCTAGAGACGACGAACCTTCCTACGAGCAGTACTTC.

This clonotype was seen ten or more times. CDR3 sequence reads: CASSPRDSEGPQHF. CDR3 nucleotide sequence: TGTGCCAGCAGTCCCCGGGACAGTGAGGGGCCCCAGCATTTT. The rearrangement uses TRBV12-3 or TRBV12-4 and TRBJ1-5; 7 nucleotides line up with TRBD1. Trimming at V came to 5 bases and at J to 9 bases, leaving 10 bases not matched to a gene. This CDR3 contains 14 residues.

At least ten counts were recorded for this clonotype. The CDR3 protein is CASTLPGQGSYEQYF. The CDR3 nucleotides are TGTGCCAGCACCCTCCCGGGACAGGGCTCCTACGAGCAGTACTTC. This sequence joins TRBV28 and TRBJ2-7; 9 bases line up with TRBD1. Germline V gene data show CDR1 as MDHEN and CDR2 as SYDVKM. The V segment lost 7 bases and the J segment 0 bases; nucleotides outside the gene matches: 7. The CDR3 totals 15 residues. Together with reference TRBV28 and TRBJ2-7, the CDR3 gives the full variable domain: DVKVTQSSRYLVKRTGEKVFLECVQDMDHENMFWYRQDPGLGLRLIYFSYDVKMKEKGDIPEGYSVSREKKERFSLILESASTNQTSMYLCASTLPGQGSYEQYFGPGTRLTVT.

There are many counts of this clonotype. The V gene is TRBV6-2 or TRBV6-3, the J gene TRBJ2-3; 7 bases match TRBD2. The CDR3 runs to 16 residues. Trimming cost V 5 bases and J 5 bases; bases outside gene matches: 13. CDR1 is MNHEY, CDR2 SVGEGT, per germline. CDR3 region: CASSPAGVGYQDTQYF. CDR3 DNA: TGTGCCAGCAGTCCCGCGGGAGTAGGGTATCAAGATACGCAGTATTTT.

This clonotype has at least ten counts. The chain uses TRBV28 and TRBJ1-1; TRBD1 agrees at 7 bases. The CDR3 is 15 amino acids. The V gene end was trimmed by 5 bases and the J gene end by 1 base; junction bases not matched to a gene: 7. CDR1 and CDR2 (germline): MDHEN, SYDVKM. CDR3 bases: TGTGCCAGCAGTGCCCCAGGGGGAGCGAACACTGAAGCTTTCTTT. Its protein product is CASSAPGGANTEAFF.

The chain is built from TRBV20-1 and TRBJ2-3; possible D gene TRBD2, 6 bases. The CDR3 sequence is 15 residues long. The germline V gene encodes CDR1 DFQATT and CDR2 SNEGSKA (reference sequence). Trimming left V 5 bases short and J 1 base short, with 16 bases between. CDR3 DNA: TGCAGTGCTCCACCTGAGATAGCGGGCACAGATACGCAGTATTTT. Its translation is CSAPPEIAGTDTQYF.

This chain links TRBV6-2 or TRBV6-3 with TRBJ2-7; 7 nucleotides agree with TRBD1. CDR1 and CDR2 (germline): MNHEY, SVGEGT. V gave up 6 bases and J gave up 1 base; unmatched junction bases: 9. This CDR3 spans 15 amino acids. This chain's CDR3 is CASSPDRAESYEQYF. CDR3 nucleotide sequence: TGTGCCAGCAGCCCCGACAGGGCCGAATCCTACGAGCAGTACTTC.

This clonotype was observed many times. The J gene is TRBJ2-5, the V gene TRBV11-1; tentative D call: TRBD1 (6 bases). The CDR3 length is 16 residues. Germline CDR1 and CDR2: SGHAT and FQDESV (reference sequence). V was pared by 5 bases and J by 1 base, with 17 bases between. The CDR3 is CASSARQAIPQETQYF. CDR3 DNA sequence: TGTGCCAGCAGCGCCAGACAGGCTATACCCCAAGAGACCCAGTACTTC.

The table lists this clonotype with many counts. This chain uses TRBV28 with TRBJ2-1; TRBD2 matches at 14 bases. In germline, CDR1 is MDHEN, CDR2 SYDVKM. Unmatched junction bases numbered 10, after V lost 8 bases and J lost 7 bases. The CDR3 runs 16 residues. DNA for the CDR3: TGTGCCAGCTGCCTGATTGGGACTAGCGGGAGAAATGAGCAGTTCTTC. The encoded protein is CASCLIGTSGRNEQFF.

This clonotype was seen more than once but under ten times. V is TRBV5-6 and J is TRBJ2-7; 7 bases align to TRBD1. CDR3 length: 15 residues. The V gene's germline CDR1 is SGHDT and CDR2 YYEEEE. V gave up 4 bases and J gave up 1 base; unmatched junction bases: 8. CDR3 bases: TGTGCCAGCAGCGGTGGACAGGCGATGTCCTACGAGCAGTACTTC. It codes for CASSGGQAMSYEQYF.

This clonotype was recorded a few times. V usage is TRBV7-2 and J usage is TRBJ2-7; 9 bases fit TRBD2. CDR3 size: 14 residues. Trimming at V came to 5 bases and at J to 6 bases, leaving 8 bases not matched to a gene. CDR1 and CDR2 (germline): SGHTA, FQGNSA. CDR3 nucleotides: TGTGCCAGCAGCCATAGCGGGAGTTCGTCCGAGCAGTACTTC. It specifies CASSHSGSSSEQYF.

This clonotype has ten or more counts. J is TRBJ1-1 and V is TRBV28, with D unresolved. The length of the CDR3 is 13 residues. Between the trimmed V and J ends, which lost 2 bases and 4 bases, there was a span of 8 bases. The germline V gene has CDR1 MDHEN and CDR2 SYDVKM. DNA for the CDR3: TGTGCCAGCAGTTTAGACTGGGGCACTGAAGCTTTCTTT. Translated, it gives CASSLDWGTEAFF.

This sequence joins TRBV20-1 and TRBJ2-7; D not resolved. CDR1 is DFQATT, CDR2 SNEGSKA, per germline (reference sequence). Trimming left V 5 bases short and J 3 bases short, with 14 bases between. The CDR3 consists of 13 residues. The CDR3 bases are TGCAGTGCTGACACCCCAAAGAGCTACGAGCAGTACTTC. Its protein is CSADTPKSYEQYF.

V usage is TRBV9 and J usage is TRBJ1-1; no definite D call. The CDR3 is made up of 15 amino acids. V was shortened by 3 bases and J by 1 base, with 13 bases between the two germline ends. CDR1 SGDLS and CDR2 YYNGEE come from the germline V gene. The CDR3 coding sequence is TGTGCCAGCAGCGATCCTCGACAACCGAACACTGAAGCTTTCTTT. As protein: CASSDPRQPNTEAFF. The whole variable domain, remainder taken from reference TRBV9 and TRBJ1-1, is DSGVTQTPKHLITATGQRVTLRCSPRSGDLSVYWYQQSLDQGLQFLIQYYNGEERAKGNILERFSAQQFPDLHSELNLSSLELGDSALYFCASSDPRQPNTEAFFGQGTRLTVV.

This clonotype was counted many times. The chain recombines TRBV10-3 with TRBJ2-7, with D tentatively TRBD2 (5 bases). The CDR3 consists of 14 residues. From germline, CDR1 is ENHRY and CDR2 SYGVKD. The V end was cut by 4 bases, the J end by 3 bases, with 13 bases between. For the CDR3, the DNA is TGTGCCATCAGTGTTTCTGGACTTTACTACGAGCAGTACTTC. Its translation is CAISVSGLYYEQYF.

The CDR3 loop reads CASSPPARADYEQYF. The DNA for the CDR3 is TGTGCCAGCAGCCCCCCAGCCAGGGCCGACTACGAGCAGTACTTC. The rearrangement joins TRBV11-2 to TRBJ2-7, with a weak D call TRBD1 (5 bases). V was clipped by 5 bases and J by 3 bases, with 17 bases between them. This CDR3 is 15 amino acids long. Germline assignment: CDR1 SGHAT and CDR2 FQNNGV. The variable domain in full, with the rest retrieved from reference TRBV11-2 and TRBJ2-7, is EAGVAQSPRYKIIEKRQSVAFWCNPISGHATLYWYQQILGQGPKLLIQFQNNGVVDDSQLPKDRFSAERLKGVDSTLKIQPAKLEDSAVYLCASSPPARADYEQYFGPGTRLTVT.

The chain employs TRBV6-1 and TRBJ2-1; 8 bases line up with TRBD2. The trim removed 7 bases at V and 1 base at J, leaving 6 bases unmatched. CDR1 is MNHNS, CDR2 SASEGT, per germline. This CDR3 comprises 15 residues. The CDR3: CASIVAGGSYNEQFF. CDR3 bases: TGTGCCAGCATTGTTGCGGGAGGTTCCTACAATGAGCAGTTCTTC.

In this sample, this clonotype turned up many times. V and J are TRBV12-3 or TRBV12-4 and TRBJ1-2; D call uncertain. The length of the CDR3 is 12 residues. V gave up 6 bases and J gave up 2 bases, with 7 bases separating them. CDR3 protein: CASSLTNYGYTF. As DNA, the CDR3 is TGTGCCAGCAGCTTGACGAACTATGGCTACACCTTC.